The clone carrying this TCR beta chain is a singleton in its sample. The antigen remains unidentified. Assay used: immunoSEQ multiplex PCR; TCRdb lists only in-frame clones, some missing. This sample has tens of thousands of clones, with more than 70% found just once. The data belong to a study of OX40 agonist ivuxolimab in advanced cancers. Looking at the study overall: People in dose escalation had one of these cancers: hepatocellular carcinoma, melanoma, renal cell or head and neck cancer. Broader study findings: Researchers report that CD8+ T cells had, on average, more expanded clones than CD4+.

Patients were ruled out by autoimmune disease history or systemic immunosuppression. In germline, CDR1 is LNHNV, CDR2 YYDKDF (reference sequence). V shed 0 bases, J shed 0 bases, and the junction held 2 bases outside the gene matches. CDR3 size: 18 residues. The rearrangement uses TRBV15 and TRBJ2-1, with 13 bases identical to TRBD2. The sequencing used CD4+ or CD8+ T cells sorted from blood, collected in a trial of the OX40 agonist ivuxolimab. The TCR was taken from an adult with an advanced solid tumor such as melanoma, head and neck, liver or kidney cancer. CDR3 residues: CATSRDRTSGGSYNEQFF. In nucleotides, the CDR3 is TGTGCCACCAGCAGAGACCGGACTAGCGGGGGCTCCTACAATGAGCAGTTCTTC.